A selection of T cell receptor beta chains follows, all from one sample in a study of blood T cell repertoires in COVID-19. Generated by immunoSEQ multiplex PCR, the TCRdb table keeps only in-frame clones and is missing some. The sample consists of hundreds of thousands of clones, 89% of them appearing once. Material for sequencing was PBMCs or T cells enriched from blood (not recorded which). The source of these receptors is a woman between 35 and 50 years old who had recovered from COVID-19. Each CDR3 is given with its conserved first and last residue. Fields, in order: clone size, V gene, J gene, D gene, CDR3 protein, CDR3 DNA. The D gene is left open where the match is weak. The size entry is marked missing in some rows and otherwise reads once, few, many or a size class.

abundance: NA; v_gene: TRBV7-2; j_gene: TRBJ2-7; d_gene: TRBD1; CDR3aa: CASSLTGVVEQYF; CDR3nt: TGTGCCAGCAGCTTGACAGGGGTTGTCGAGCAGTACTTC
abundance: NA; v_gene: TRBV19; j_gene: TRBJ2-7; d_gene: TRBD2; CDR3aa: CATRPAAGAYEQYF; CDR3nt: TGTGCCACGCGACCGGCAGCGGGAGCCTACGAGCAGTACTTC
abundance: NA; v_gene: TRBV11-3; j_gene: TRBJ2-3; d_gene: TRBD2; CDR3aa: CASSPRAGGTDTQYF; CDR3nt: TGTGCCAGCAGCCCGAGGGCGGGAGGCACAGATACGCAGTATTTT
abundance: NA; v_gene: TRBV7-5; j_gene: TRBJ2-7; d_gene: NA; CDR3aa: CARSSRPGQGAMDSYEQYF; CDR3nt: TGTGCCAGAAGCTCGAGACCGGGACAGGGGGCAATGGACTCCTACGAGCAGTACTTC
abundance: few; v_gene: TRBV9; j_gene: TRBJ2-5; d_gene: TRBD2; CDR3aa: CASSVGAGGPRETQYF; CDR3nt: TGTGCCAGCAGCGTAGGAGCGGGGGGGCCTCGAGAGACCCAGTACTTC
abundance: NA; v_gene: TRBV18; j_gene: TRBJ1-2; d_gene: TRBD1; CDR3aa: CASSSRDSTFGYTF; CDR3nt: TGTGCCAGCTCATCCCGGGACAGCACTTTTGGCTACACCTTC
abundance: NA; v_gene: TRBV9; j_gene: TRBJ2-2; d_gene: NA; CDR3aa: CASSPQGTGELFF; CDR3nt: TGTGCCAGCAGCCCCCAGGGCACCGGGGAGCTGTTTTTT
abundance: NA; v_gene: TRBV11-2; j_gene: TRBJ1-3; d_gene: NA; CDR3aa: CASSPGGGRNTIYF; CDR3nt: TGTGCCAGCAGCCCCGGGGGGGGTAGGAACACCATATATTTT
abundance: NA; v_gene: TRBV11-3; j_gene: TRBJ2-1; d_gene: NA; CDR3aa: CASSLAREQFF; CDR3nt: TGTGCCAGCAGCTTAGCCAGGGAGCAGTTCTTC
abundance: few; v_gene: TRBV7-9; j_gene: TRBJ2-1; d_gene: TRBD2; CDR3aa: CASSSRGTSGGVHEQFF; CDR3nt: TGTGCCAGCAGCTCGAGAGGGACTAGCGGGGGGGTGCATGAGCAGTTCTTC